This record looks at one T cell receptor (beta chain) sequence and its context. The sort gate was single viable CD3+CD4+CD8-CD45RO+ cells for memory CD4+ T cells. CMV serostatus came from serum IgG against pp150, pp28, p38, p52. The sample originates from a study of memory CD4+ T cells and cytomegalovirus serostatus. Study summary: This sample comes from healthy Belgian adults, about 10 CMV seropositive, around 26 seronegative.

V shed 7 bases and J shed 0 bases, with 4 bases lying between them. Looked up from germline, CDR1 is MNHNS and CDR2 is SASEGT. The CDR3 has 12 amino acids. Generated by immunoSEQ multiplex PCR, the TCRdb table keeps only in-frame clones and is missing some. The data hold around 60,000 clones, with 75% to 85% observed a single time. The receptor was derived from an adult in good health and CMV-seronegative. Material: memory CD4+ T cells from blood. V gene TRBV6-1 combines with J gene TRBJ2-1, with unresolved D. Written as DNA, the CDR3 is TGTGCCAGCATTGGCTCCTACAATGAGCAGTTCTTC. This gives the protein CASIGSYNEQFF.